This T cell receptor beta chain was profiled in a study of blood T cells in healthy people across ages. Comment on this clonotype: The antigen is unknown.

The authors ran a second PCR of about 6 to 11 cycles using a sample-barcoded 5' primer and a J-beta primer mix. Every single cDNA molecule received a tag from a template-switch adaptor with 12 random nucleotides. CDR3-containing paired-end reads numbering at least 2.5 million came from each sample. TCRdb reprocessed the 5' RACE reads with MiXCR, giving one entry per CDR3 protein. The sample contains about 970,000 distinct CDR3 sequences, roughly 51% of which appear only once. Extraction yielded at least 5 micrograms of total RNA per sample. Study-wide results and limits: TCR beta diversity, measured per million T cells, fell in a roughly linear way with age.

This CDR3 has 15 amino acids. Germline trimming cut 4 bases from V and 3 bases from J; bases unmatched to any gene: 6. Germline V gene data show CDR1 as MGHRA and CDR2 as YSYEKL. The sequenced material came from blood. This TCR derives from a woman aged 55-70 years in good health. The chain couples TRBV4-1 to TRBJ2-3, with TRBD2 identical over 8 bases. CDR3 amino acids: CASSPGGAGTDTQYF. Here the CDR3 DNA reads TGCGCCAGCAGCCCGGGAGGGGCGGGAACAGATACGCAGTATTTT.